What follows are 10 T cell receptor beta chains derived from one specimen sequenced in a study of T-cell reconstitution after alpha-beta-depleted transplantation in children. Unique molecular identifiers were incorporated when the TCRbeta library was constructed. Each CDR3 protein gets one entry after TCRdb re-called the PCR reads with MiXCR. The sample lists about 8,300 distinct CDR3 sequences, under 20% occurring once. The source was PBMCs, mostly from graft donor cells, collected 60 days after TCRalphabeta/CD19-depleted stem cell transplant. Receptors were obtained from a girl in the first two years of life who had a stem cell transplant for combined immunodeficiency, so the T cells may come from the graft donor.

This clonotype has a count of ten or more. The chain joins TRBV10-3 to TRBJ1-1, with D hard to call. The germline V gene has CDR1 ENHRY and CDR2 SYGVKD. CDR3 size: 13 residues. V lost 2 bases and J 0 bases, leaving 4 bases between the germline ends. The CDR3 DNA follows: TGTGCCATCAGTGAGGGCTTGAACACTGAAGCTTTCTTT. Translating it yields CAISEGLNTEAFF.

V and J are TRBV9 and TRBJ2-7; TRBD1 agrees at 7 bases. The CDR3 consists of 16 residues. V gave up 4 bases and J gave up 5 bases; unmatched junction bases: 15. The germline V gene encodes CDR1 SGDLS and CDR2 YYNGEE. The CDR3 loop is CASSPRPTTGPNEQYF. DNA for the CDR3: TGTGCCAGCAGCCCACGACCCACGACAGGGCCCAACGAGCAGTACTTC. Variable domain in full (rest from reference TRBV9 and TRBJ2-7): DSGVTQTPKHLITATGQRVTLRCSPRSGDLSVYWYQQSLDQGLQFLIQYYNGEERAKGNILERFSAQQFPDLHSELNLSSLELGDSALYFCASSPRPTTGPNEQYFGPGTRLTVT.

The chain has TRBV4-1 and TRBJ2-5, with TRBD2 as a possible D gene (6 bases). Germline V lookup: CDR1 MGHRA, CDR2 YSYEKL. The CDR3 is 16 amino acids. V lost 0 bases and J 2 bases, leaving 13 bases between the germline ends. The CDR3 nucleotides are TGCGCCAGCAGCCAAGATCCCCCAGGGACTCAAGAGACCCAGTACTTC. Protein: CASSQDPPGTQETQYF.

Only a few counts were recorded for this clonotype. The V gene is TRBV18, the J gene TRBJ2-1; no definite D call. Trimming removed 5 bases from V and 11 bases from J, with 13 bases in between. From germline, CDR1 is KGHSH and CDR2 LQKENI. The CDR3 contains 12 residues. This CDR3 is CASSSLVGKQFF. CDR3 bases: TGTGCCAGCTCATCTTTGGTCGGTAAGCAGTTCTTC.

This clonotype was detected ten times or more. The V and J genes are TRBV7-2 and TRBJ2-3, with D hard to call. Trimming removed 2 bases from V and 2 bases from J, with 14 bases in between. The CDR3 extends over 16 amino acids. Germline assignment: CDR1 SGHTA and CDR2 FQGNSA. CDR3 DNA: TGTGCCAGCAGCTTAAATAGCCGGGCGCTCACAGATACGCAGTATTTT. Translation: CASSLNSRALTDTQYF.

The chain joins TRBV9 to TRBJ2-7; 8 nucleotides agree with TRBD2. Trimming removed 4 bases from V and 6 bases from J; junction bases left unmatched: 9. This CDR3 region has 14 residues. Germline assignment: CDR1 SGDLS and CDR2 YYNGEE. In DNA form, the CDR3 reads TGTGCCAGCAGCCCCTTAGCGGGACTGGGCGAGCAGTACTTC. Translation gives CASSPLAGLGEQYF.

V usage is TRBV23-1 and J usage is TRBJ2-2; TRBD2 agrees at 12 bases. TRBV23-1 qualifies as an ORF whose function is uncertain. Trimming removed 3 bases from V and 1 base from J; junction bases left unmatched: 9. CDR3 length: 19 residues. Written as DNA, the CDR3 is TGCGCCAGCAGTCAGGGAGGACTAGCGGGACCTTTGAACACCGGGGAGCTGTTTTTT. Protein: CASSQGGLAGPLNTGELFF.

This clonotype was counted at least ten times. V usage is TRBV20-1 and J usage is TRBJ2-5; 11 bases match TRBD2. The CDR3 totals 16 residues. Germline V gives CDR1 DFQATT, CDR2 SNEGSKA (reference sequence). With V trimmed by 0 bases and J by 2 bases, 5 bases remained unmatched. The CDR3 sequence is CSARDWLAGGQETQYF. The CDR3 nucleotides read TGCAGTGCTAGAGATTGGCTAGCGGGGGGTCAAGAGACCCAGTACTTC.

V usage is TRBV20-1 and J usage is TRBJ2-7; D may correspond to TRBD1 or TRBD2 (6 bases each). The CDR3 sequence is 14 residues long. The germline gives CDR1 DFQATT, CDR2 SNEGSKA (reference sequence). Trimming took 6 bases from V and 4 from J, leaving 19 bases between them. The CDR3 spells CSAAMLGGGYEQYF. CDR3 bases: TGCAGTGCCGCAATGCTAGGAGGGGGGTACGAGCAGTACTTC.

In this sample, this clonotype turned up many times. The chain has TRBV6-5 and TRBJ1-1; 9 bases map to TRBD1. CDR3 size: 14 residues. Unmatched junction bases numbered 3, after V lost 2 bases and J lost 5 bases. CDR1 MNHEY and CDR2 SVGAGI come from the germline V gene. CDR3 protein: CASSYGDRETEAFF. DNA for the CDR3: TGTGCCAGCAGTTACGGGGACAGGGAAACTGAAGCTTTCTTT.